This T cell receptor (beta chain) was documented in a study of identical twins. Study-wide findings and caveats: Zero-insertion findings could be partly confounded by invariant cells (MAIT and iNKT cells).

TCRdb redid the calling of the 5' RACE reads with MiXCR, one entry per CDR3 protein. The sample comprises about 900,000 distinct CDR3 sequences, 10% to 15% of which are singletons, and around 1.5% rests with the top ten. Worth noting for this clonotype: The antigen remains unidentified.

The CDR3 contains 15 residues. V lost 11 bases, J lost 3 bases, and 20 bases lay in between. Healthy Caucasians alone served as donors. The same data also went into a second study, on yellow fever vaccine responses in identical twins.

Specimen: PBMCs. The chain joins TRBV12-3 or TRBV12-4 to TRBJ1-3, with D tentatively TRBD1 (6 bases). The TCR was taken from a woman aged 18 to 35 in good health. CDR3 sequence (DNA): TGTGCCTACGGGGCAGGGGCCTTTCTTGGAAACACCATATATTTT. Residues: CAYGAGAFLGNTIYF.